This passage covers 15 T cell receptor beta chains from one sample sequenced in a study of Siglec-9 on CD8 T cells in melanoma. The repertoire was sequenced with immunoSEQ multiplex PCR; TCRdb's copy has only in-frame clones and lacks some. In the table there are about 36,000 clones, roughly 80% of which are singletons. Material for sequencing was Siglec-9- CD8+ T cells sorted from blood. The receptors come from a human donor in good health.

The chain has TRBV6-6 and TRBJ2-7; the D gene could be TRBD1 or TRBD2 (5 bases each). Per the germline V gene, CDR1 is MNHNY and CDR2 is SVGAGI (reference sequence). This CDR3 has 12 residues. Trimming stripped 8 bases from V and 2 bases from J, with 10 bases between. The CDR3 sequence is CASRDAPYEQYF. The CDR3 coding sequence is TGTGCCAGCCGGGACGCCCCCTACGAGCAGTACTTC.

Only a few counts were recorded for this clone. The chain uses TRBV7-9 and TRBJ1-5, with a tentative D call TRBD1 (6 bases). V was cut by 6 bases and J by 4 bases, with 13 bases left in between. CDR1 and CDR2 (germline): SEHNR, FQNEAQ (reference sequence). The CDR3 sequence is 14 residues long. CDR3 sequence: CASSHREMNQPQHF. CDR3 nucleotide sequence: TGTGCCAGCAGTCACAGGGAAATGAATCAGCCCCAGCATTTT.

V and J are TRBV6-5 and TRBJ1-1; the D is unclear. There are 15 residues in the CDR3. From germline, CDR1 is MNHEY and CDR2 SVGAGI. V gave up 2 bases and J gave up 2 bases, with 12 bases separating them. The CDR3 sequence: CASSYGGGSNTEAFF. The CDR3 coding sequence is TGTGCCAGCAGTTACGGAGGTGGGTCTAACACTGAAGCTTTCTTT.

The CDR3 DNA reads as TGTGCCAGCAGCTTAAGGGCTGGCTATGGCTACACCTTC. Translated, it gives CASSLRAGYGYTF. V gene TRBV13 combines with J gene TRBJ1-2; D is ambiguous. The V and J ends lost 2 bases and 4 bases respectively, with 8 bases between them. Germline V gene sequence: CDR1 PRHDT, CDR2 FYEKMQ (reference sequence). This CDR3 has 13 amino acids.

V usage is TRBV29-1 and J usage is TRBJ2-7; D gene ambiguous. Germline values: CDR1 SQVTM, CDR2 ANQGSEA. Trimming removed 0 bases at V and 8 bases at J, with 8 bases between. The CDR3 runs 11 residues. CDR3 sequence: CSVEDLGQQYF. The CDR3 DNA follows: TGCAGCGTTGAAGATCTGGGCCAGCAGTACTTC.

In this sample, this clone turned up once. This chain uses TRBV13 with TRBJ1-1; D is ambiguous. This CDR3 region has 13 residues. Between the trimmed V and J ends, which lost 0 bases and 8 bases, there was a span of 10 bases. Germline loops: CDR1 PRHDT, CDR2 FYEKMQ (reference sequence). CDR3 sequence: CASSLGARKEAFF. CDR3 sequence (DNA): TGTGCCAGCAGCTTAGGAGCCAGGAAAGAAGCTTTCTTT. Full variable domain (outside the CDR3, taken from reference TRBV13 and TRBJ1-1): AAGVIQSPRHLIKEKRETATLKCYPIPRHDTVYWYQQGPGQDPQFLISFYEKMQSDKGSIPDRFSAQQFSDYHSELNMSSLELGDSALYFCASSLGARKEAFFGQGTRLTVV.

The V and J genes are TRBV6-4 and TRBJ2-1; 11 bases are shared with TRBD2. Germline V CDR1 and CDR2: MRHNA, SNTAGT. The CDR3 is 14 amino acids. Trimming removed 3 bases from V and 6 bases from J; junction bases left unmatched: 1. The CDR3 loop is CASSEGTSGNEQFF. In nucleotides, the CDR3 is TGTGCCAGCAGTGAAGGGACTAGCGGCAATGAGCAGTTCTTC.

V gene TRBV28 combines with J gene TRBJ2-7; TRBD2 is a possible D gene (5 bases). Trimming removed 3 bases at V and 2 bases at J, with 8 bases between. CDR1 and CDR2 from the germline V gene are MDHEN and SYDVKM. There are 13 residues in the CDR3. Written as DNA, the CDR3 is TGTGCCAGCAGTTTCAGCGGTACCTACGAGCAGTACTTC. Translating gives CASSFSGTYEQYF.

This clone was observed once. This chain connects TRBV11-2 to TRBJ2-7, with D possibly being TRBD1 (5 bases). CDR1 and CDR2 (germline): SGHAT, FQNNGV. The CDR3 has 14 residues. V lost 3 bases to trimming and J lost 3 bases, with 12 bases between them. In DNA, the CDR3 is TGTGCCAGCAGCTTTTCAGGGATCGGCTACGAGCAGTACTTC. It translates to CASSFSGIGYEQYF.

CDR3 DNA: TGTGCCAGCAGCCCCCCGACAGGGGTAAAGACCTACGAGCAGTACTTC. This gives the protein CASSPPTGVKTYEQYF. V gene TRBV7-9 combines with J gene TRBJ2-7; 8 bases are shared with TRBD1. With V trimmed by 5 bases and J by 2 bases, 11 bases remained unmatched. In germline, CDR1 is SEHNR, CDR2 FQNEAQ (reference sequence). There are 16 residues in the CDR3.

The CDR3 nucleotides read TGTGCCAGCAGCCAAGATGCACGGGGTGGCGAGACCCAGTACTTC. Residues: CASSQDARGGETQYF. The chain uses TRBV4-2 and TRBJ2-5; D is perhaps TRBD2 (5 bases). The CDR3 totals 15 residues. The V gene lost 0 bases and the J gene lost 5 bases, with 13 bases spanning the gap. CDR1 LGHNA and CDR2 YNFKEQ come from the germline V gene.

The genes are TRBV7-8 and TRBJ2-7; perhaps TRBD1 as D (6 bases). Germline V lookup: CDR1 SGHVS, CDR2 FQNEAQ. This CDR3 has 15 residues. V was pared by 3 bases and J by 3 bases, with 15 bases between. The CDR3, as DNA: TGTGCCAGCAGCTTCTCGACAGGAATCGTCTACGAGCAGTACTTC. This sequence encodes CASSFSTGIVYEQYF.

The rearrangement joins TRBV6-4 to TRBJ2-1; 10 nucleotides match TRBD2. V lost 0 bases and J lost 6; bases outside the gene matches: 2. The CDR3 has 15 amino acids. Germline CDR1 is MRHNA and CDR2 is SNTAGT. CDR3 in DNA: TGTGCCAGCAGTGACTCCAGCGGGGGGGCCAATGAGCAGTTCTTC. It codes for CASSDSSGGANEQFF.

This rearrangement joins TRBV4-1 to TRBJ1-2; D may be TRBD1 (6 bases). The ends were cut back, 3 bases at V and 3 bases at J, with 17 bases in the middle. The germline CDR1 and CDR2 sequences are MGHRA and YSYEKL. The CDR3 is 16 amino acids. CDR3 sequence reads: CASSQVTGGAYYGYTF. CDR3 nucleotides: TGCGCCAGCAGCCAGGTGACAGGAGGCGCCTACTATGGCTACACCTTC.

The chain's CDR3 is CASSLGGDLYEQYF. Here the CDR3 DNA reads TGTGCCAGCAGCTTGGGGGGGGACCTCTACGAGCAGTACTTC. This chain joins TRBV5-8 and TRBJ2-7; possibly TRBD2 for D (6 bases). Looked up from germline, CDR1 is SGHTS and CDR2 is YDEGEE. The CDR3 sequence is 14 residues long. Trimming shortened V by 0 bases and J by 3 bases, and 10 bases separated the two germline ends.